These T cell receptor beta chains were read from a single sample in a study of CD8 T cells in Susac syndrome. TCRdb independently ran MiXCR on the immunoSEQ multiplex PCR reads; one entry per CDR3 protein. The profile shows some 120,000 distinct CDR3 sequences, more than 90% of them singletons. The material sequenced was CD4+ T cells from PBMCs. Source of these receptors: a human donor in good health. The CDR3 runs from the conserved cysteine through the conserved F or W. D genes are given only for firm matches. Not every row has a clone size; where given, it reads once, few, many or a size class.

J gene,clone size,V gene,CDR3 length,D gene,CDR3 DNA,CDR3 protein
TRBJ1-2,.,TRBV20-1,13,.,TGCAGTGCTAGCCGGACGGAGTCTATGAGCTACACCTTC,CSASRTESMSYTF
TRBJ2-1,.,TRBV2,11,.,TGTGCCAGCAGTGAGGCACTCGAGCAGTTCTTC,CASSEALEQFF
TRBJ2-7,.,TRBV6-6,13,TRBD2,TGTGCCAGCAAACTAGCGGGTCCCTACGAGCAGTACTTC,CASKLAGPYEQYF
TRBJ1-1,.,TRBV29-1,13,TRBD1,TGCAGCGTACCGGGACAGGGGGACACTGAAGCTTTCTTT,CSVPGQGDTEAFF
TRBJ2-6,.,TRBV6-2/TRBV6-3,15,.,TGTGCCAGCAGTCCCAACAGGGCTGGGGCCAACGTCCTGACTTTC,CASSPNRAGANVLTF
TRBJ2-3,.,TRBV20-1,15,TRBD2,TGCAGTGCTAGGGGACTAGCGGGAGCAGGAGATACGCAGTATTTT,CSARGLAGAGDTQYF
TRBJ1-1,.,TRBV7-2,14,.,TGTGCCAGCAGCTTAGCGTCTTCGAACACTGAAGCTTTCTTT,CASSLASSNTEAFF
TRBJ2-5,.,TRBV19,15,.,TGTGCCAGTAGTAGGCCAGGCGGCCGGGGGGAGACCCAGTACTTC,CASSRPGGRGETQYF
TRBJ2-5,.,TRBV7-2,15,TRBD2,TGTGCCAGCAGTTTTACTAGCGGGGGATCAGAGACCCAGTACTTC,CASSFTSGGSETQYF
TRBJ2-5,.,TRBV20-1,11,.,TGCAGTGCAATGGGGGGAGAGACCCAGTACTTC,CSAMGGETQYF
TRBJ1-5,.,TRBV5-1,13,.,TGCGCCAGCAGCCCTGACTCGTACCAGCCCCAGCATTTT,CASSPDSYQPQHF
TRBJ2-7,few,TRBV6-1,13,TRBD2,TGTGCCAGCAAGGAACGGGAGGTTTACGAGCAGTACTTC,CASKEREVYEQYF
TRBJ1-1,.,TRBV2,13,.,TGTGCCAGCAGTGGGGAGTTGGATACTGAAGCTTTCTTT,CASSGELDTEAFF
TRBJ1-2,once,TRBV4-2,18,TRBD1,TGTGCCAGCAGCCAGGGTGGACAGGGAACGGTAGTGGGCTATGGCTACACCTTC,CASSQGGQGTVVGYGYTF
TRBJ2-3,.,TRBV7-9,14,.,TGTGCCAGCAGCTTAGCTGTGGGATCAGATACGCAGTATTTT,CASSLAVGSDTQYF
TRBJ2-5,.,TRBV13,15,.,TGTGCCAGCAGCTTAGCGGTCACATCCCAAGAGACCCAGTACTTC,CASSLAVTSQETQYF
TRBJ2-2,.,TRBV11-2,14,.,TGTGCCACCGACCGGTTGGGCATCCCCGGGGAGCTGTTTTTT,CATDRLGIPGELFF
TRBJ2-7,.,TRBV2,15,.,TGTGCCAGCAGGTCGGTCGGAGGAGGTTTCCACGAGCAGTACTTC,CASRSVGGGFHEQYF
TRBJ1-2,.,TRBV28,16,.,TGTGCCAGCAGTTTCTCCCGGACCGCAACTAACTATGGCTACACCTTC,CASSFSRTATNYGYTF
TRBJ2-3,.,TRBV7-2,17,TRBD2,TGTGCCAGCCGCCGTTACGGGACTAGCGGGGGCACAGATACGCAGTATTTT,CASRRYGTSGGTDTQYF
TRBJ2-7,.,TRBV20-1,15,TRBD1,TGCAGTGCCCCGCGGACAGGGTTGACCTCCTACGAGCAGTACTTC,CSAPRTGLTSYEQYF
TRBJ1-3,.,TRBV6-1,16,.,TGTGCCAGCAGTCCCCCCGCGGGGGGCTCTGGAAACACCATATATTTT,CASSPPAGGSGNTIYF
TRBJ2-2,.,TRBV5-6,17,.,TGTGCCAGCAGCACGAGGTTCGTCCAGGGACCCACCGGGGAGCTGTTTTTT,CASSTRFVQGPTGELFF
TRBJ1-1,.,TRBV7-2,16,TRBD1,TGTGCCAGCAGCCAGAGGACAGGGGGGCATAGCACTGAAGCTTTCTTT,CASSQRTGGHSTEAFF
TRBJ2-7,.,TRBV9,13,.,TGTGCCAGTGGACCGGGACACTCCTACGAGCAGTACTTC,CASGPGHSYEQYF
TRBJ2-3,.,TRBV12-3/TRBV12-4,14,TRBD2,TGTGCCAGCAGTTTATCAAGCGGGAGGGGAACGCAGTATTTT,CASSLSSGRGTQYF
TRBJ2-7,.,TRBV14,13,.,TGTGCCAGCAGCCGGGACGCAGCCTACGAGCAGTACTTC,CASSRDAAYEQYF
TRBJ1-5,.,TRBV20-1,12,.,TGCAGTGCTGATCGAGGGAATCAGCCCCAGCATTTT,CSADRGNQPQHF
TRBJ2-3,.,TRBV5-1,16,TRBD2,TGCGCCAGCAGCTTGACCAGACTAGCGGGGACAGATACGCAGTATTTT,CASSLTRLAGTDTQYF
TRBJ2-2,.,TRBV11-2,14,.,TGTGCCAGCAGCTTAGGCCTAACGTCCGGGGAGCTGTTTTTT,CASSLGLTSGELFF
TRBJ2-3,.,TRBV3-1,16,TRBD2,TGTGCCAGCAGCCAAGCATTAGCGGGAGGCACAGATACGCAGTATTTT,CASSQALAGGTDTQYF
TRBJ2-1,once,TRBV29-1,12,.,TGCAGCGGACGGATATCCTACAATGAGCAGTTCTTC,CSGRISYNEQFF
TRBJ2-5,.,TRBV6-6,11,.,TGTGCCAGCAGTGCCGTAGAGACCCAGTACTTC,CASSAVETQYF
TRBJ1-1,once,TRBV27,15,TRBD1,TGTGCCAGCACCAGACAGGGGGGGGCTGCCACTGAAGCTTTCTTT,CASTRQGGAATEAFF
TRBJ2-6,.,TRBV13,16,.,TGTGCCAGCAGTTTAACCCAGGGAGATGGGGCCAACGTCCTGACTTTC,CASSLTQGDGANVLTF
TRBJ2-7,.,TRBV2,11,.,TGTGCCAGCAATATCAATGACGAGCAGTACTTC,CASNINDEQYF
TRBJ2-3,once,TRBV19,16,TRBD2,TGTGCCAGTAGTAGATGGACTAGCGGGGACACAGATACGCAGTATTTT,CASSRWTSGDTDTQYF
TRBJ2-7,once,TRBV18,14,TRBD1,TGTGCTTGCACGCGGGACAGGGAAGCCTACGAGCAGTACTTC,CACTRDREAYEQYF
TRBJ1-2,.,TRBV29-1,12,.,TGCAGCGTTGATCCGGCGGGCCATGGCTACACCTTC,CSVDPAGHGYTF
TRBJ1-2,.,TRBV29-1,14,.,TGCAGCGTGGGGACCAAGAGAAGGACCTATGGCTACACCTTC,CSVGTKRRTYGYTF
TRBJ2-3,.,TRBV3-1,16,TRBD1,TGTGCCAGCAGCCAAGAAGGGGACAGGGATTTGGATACGCAGTATTTT,CASSQEGDRDLDTQYF
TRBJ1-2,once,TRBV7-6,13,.,TGTGCCAGCAGCTCCCGAACGGGGACCGGCTACACCTTC,CASSSRTGTGYTF
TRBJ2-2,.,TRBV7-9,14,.,TGTGCCAGCAGCCCCCTGGTTCTGGCCGGGGAGCTGTTTTTT,CASSPLVLAGELFF
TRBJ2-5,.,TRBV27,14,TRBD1,TGTGCCAGCTCACCCCTACAGGGGGTTGAGACCCAGTACTTC,CASSPLQGVETQYF
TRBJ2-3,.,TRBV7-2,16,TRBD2,TGTGCCAGCAGCGCACACCCGGGACTAAGCACAGATACGCAGTATTTT,CASSAHPGLSTDTQYF
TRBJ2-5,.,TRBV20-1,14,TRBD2,TGCAGTGCTCCCTGGACTAGCGGACAAGAGACCCAGTACTTC,CSAPWTSGQETQYF
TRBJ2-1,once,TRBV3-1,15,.,TGTGCCAGCAGCCAAGAACCGGGACTTTACAATGAGCAGTTCTTC,CASSQEPGLYNEQFF
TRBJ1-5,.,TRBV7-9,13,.,TGTGCCAGCAGCGCCTACCCGAATCAGCCCCAGCATTTT,CASSAYPNQPQHF
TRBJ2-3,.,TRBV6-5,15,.,TGTGCCAGCAGTTCCCAACGCACTAGCACAGATACGCAGTATTTT,CASSSQRTSTDTQYF
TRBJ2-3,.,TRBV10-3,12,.,TGTGCCATCAGTGCCCGGACAGATACGCAGTATTTT,CAISARTDTQYF
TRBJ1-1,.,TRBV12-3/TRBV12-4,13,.,TGTGCCAGCACCCCTATGGGGAACACTGAAGCTTTCTTT,CASTPMGNTEAFF
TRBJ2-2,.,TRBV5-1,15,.,TGCGCCAGCAGCCCCGGACAGACGAACACCGGGGAGCTGTTTTTT,CASSPGQTNTGELFF